The 3 T cell receptor beta chains given below trace back to one sample, sequenced in a study of cytomegalovirus exposure and HLA in healthy donors. The method was immunoSEQ multiplex PCR; TCRdb's version includes in-frame clones alone and lacks a portion of them. The data show roughly 140,000 clones, around nine tenths seen once. The sequencing sample was made of PBMCs. The receptors stem from a man aged 18 to 30 in good health and CMV-seropositive.

This chain uses TRBV10-3 with TRBJ2-7, with 7 bases aligning to TRBD2. With V trimmed by 8 bases and J by 6 bases, 7 bases remained unmatched. Germline values: CDR1 ENHRY, CDR2 SYGVKD. The CDR3 contains 12 residues. CDR3 nucleotides: TGTGCCATCCGCCGGGGGAGGGGCGAGCAGTACTTC. This encodes CAIRRGRGEQYF.

This chain uses TRBV2 with TRBJ2-7; TRBD1 aligns across 9 bases. Germline V gives CDR1 SNHLY, CDR2 FYNNEI. The CDR3 has 14 amino acids. Losses at the gene ends were 6 bases for V and 5 bases for J; bases not matched to a gene: 8. The CDR3 DNA reads as TGTGCCAGCAGGACAGGGGGAGGGGTCCACGAGCAGTACTTC. Translation gives CASRTGGGVHEQYF.

The chain couples TRBV30 to TRBJ2-7; 7 bases align to TRBD2. The CDR3 contains 14 residues. Germline values: CDR1 GTSNPN, CDR2 SVGIG (reference sequence). The junction had 6 bases not matched to a gene; V was cut back by 2 bases and J by 2 bases. DNA for the CDR3: TGTGCCTGGAGTCCGCTGGCGGGAGCCTACGAGCAGTACTTC. Protein product: CAWSPLAGAYEQYF.